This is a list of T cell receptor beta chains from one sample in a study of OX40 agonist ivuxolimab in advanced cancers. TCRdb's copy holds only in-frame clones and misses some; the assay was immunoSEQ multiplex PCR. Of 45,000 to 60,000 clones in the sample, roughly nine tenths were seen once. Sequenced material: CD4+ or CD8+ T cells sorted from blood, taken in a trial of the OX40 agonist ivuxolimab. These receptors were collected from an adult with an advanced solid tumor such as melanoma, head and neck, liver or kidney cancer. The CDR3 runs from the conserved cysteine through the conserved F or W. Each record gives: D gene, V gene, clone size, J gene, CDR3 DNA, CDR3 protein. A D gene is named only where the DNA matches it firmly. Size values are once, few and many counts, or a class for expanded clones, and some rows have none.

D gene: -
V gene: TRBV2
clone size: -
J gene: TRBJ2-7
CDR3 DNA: TGTGCCAGCAGTGAGACATTCCGATCCGCCTCCTACGAGCAGTACTTC
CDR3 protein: CASSETFRSASYEQYF

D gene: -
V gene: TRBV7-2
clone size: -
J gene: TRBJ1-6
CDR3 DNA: TGTGCCACCTCCCTCTGGGGTTCAGGTTCACCCCTCCACTTT
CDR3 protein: CATSLWGSGSPLHF

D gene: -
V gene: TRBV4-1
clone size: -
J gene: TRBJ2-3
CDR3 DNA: TGCGCCAGCAGCCAGGATATGACCGGGACTTACGCAGATACGCAGTATTTT
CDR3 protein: CASSQDMTGTYADTQYF

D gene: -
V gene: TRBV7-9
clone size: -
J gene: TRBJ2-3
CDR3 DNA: TGTGCCAGCAGCACAGGGACGGATACGCAGTATTTT
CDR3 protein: CASSTGTDTQYF

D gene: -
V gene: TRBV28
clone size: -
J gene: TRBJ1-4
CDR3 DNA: TGTGCCAGCAGTTTCCGGGGGGCGGGTGAAAAACTGTTTTTT
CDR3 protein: CASSFRGAGEKLFF

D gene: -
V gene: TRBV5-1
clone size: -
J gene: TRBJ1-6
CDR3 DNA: TGCGCCAGCAGCTTGGAAGCCAGGGGTAATTCACCCCTCCACTTT
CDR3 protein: CASSLEARGNSPLHF

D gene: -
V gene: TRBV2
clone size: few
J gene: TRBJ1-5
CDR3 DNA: TGTGCCAGCGTGGAGTATAGCAATCAGCCCCAGCATTTT
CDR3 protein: CASVEYSNQPQHF

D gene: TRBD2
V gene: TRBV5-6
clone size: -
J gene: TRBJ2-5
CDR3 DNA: TGTGCCAGCAGCTTAGTGCGGGAGAGGGGCAGGGAGACCCAGTACTTC
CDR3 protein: CASSLVRERGRETQYF

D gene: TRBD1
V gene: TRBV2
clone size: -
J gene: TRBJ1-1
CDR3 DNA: TGTGCCAGCAGTGGGACAGGTTCGGGAGAAATGAACACTGAAGCTTTCTTT
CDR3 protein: CASSGTGSGEMNTEAFF

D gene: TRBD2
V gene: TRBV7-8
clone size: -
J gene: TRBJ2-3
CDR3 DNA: TGTGCCAGCAGCTTAGATACTAGCGATACAGATACGCAGTATTTT
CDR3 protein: CASSLDTSDTDTQYF